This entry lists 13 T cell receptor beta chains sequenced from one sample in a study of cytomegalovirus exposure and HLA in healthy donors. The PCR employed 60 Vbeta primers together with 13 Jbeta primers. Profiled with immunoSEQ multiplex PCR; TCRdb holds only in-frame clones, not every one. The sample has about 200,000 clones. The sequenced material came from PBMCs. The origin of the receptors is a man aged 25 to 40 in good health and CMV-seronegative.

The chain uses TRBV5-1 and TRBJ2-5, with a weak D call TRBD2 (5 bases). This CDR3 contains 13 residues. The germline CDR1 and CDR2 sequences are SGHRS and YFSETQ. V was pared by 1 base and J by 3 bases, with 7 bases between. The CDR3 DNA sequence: TGCGCCAGCAGCTTGTGGGGAGAAGAGACCCAGTACTTC. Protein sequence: CASSLWGEETQYF.

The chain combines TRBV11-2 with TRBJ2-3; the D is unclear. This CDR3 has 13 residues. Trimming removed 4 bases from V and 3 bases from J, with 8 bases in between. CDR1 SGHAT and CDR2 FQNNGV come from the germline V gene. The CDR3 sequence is CASSSPGTDTQYF. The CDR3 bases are TGTGCCAGCAGCTCGCCAGGAACAGATACGCAGTATTTT.

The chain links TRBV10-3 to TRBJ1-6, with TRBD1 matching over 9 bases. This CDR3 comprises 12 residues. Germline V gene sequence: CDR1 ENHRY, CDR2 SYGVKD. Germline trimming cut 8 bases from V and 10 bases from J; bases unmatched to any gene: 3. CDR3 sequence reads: CAIGQGQSPLHF. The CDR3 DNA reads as TGTGCCATCGGACAGGGGCAATCACCCCTCCACTTT.

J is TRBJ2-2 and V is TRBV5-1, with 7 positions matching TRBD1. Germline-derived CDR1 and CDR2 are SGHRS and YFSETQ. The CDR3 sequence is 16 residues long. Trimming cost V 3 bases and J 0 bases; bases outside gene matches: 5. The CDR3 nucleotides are TGCGCCAGCAGCTGGGACAGTAATTCGAACACCGGGGAGCTGTTTTTT. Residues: CASSWDSNSNTGELFF.

The CDR3 coding sequence is TGTGCCAGCAGTGGCGGGCAGCATATTCCCTTCTATGGCTACACCTTC. Translation: CASSGGQHIPFYGYTF. This rearrangement joins TRBV6-1 to TRBJ1-2; no definite D call. This CDR3 has 16 amino acids. Germline-derived CDR1 and CDR2 are MNHNS and SASEGT. With 4 bases removed from V and 4 bases from J, the gap between germline ends came to 19 bases.

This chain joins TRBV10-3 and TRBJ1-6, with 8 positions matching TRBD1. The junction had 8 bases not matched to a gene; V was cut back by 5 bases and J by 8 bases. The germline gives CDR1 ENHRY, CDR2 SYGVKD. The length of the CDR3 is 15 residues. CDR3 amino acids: CAISPGTGPDSPLHF. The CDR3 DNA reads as TGTGCCATCAGTCCCGGGACAGGACCGGATTCACCCCTCCACTTT.

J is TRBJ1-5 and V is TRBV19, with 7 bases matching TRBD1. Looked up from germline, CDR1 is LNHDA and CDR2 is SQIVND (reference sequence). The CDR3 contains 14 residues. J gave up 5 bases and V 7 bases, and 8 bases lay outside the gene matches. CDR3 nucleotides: TGTGCCAGTACCTCGGGACAGTTTGATCAGCCCCAGCATTTT. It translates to CASTSGQFDQPQHF. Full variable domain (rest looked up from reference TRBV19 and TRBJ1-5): DGGITQSPKYLFRKEGQNVTLSCEQNLNHDAMYWYRQDPGQGLRLIYYSQIVNDFQKGDIAEGYSVSREKKESFPLTVTSAQKNPTAFYLCASTSGQFDQPQHFGDGTRLSIL.

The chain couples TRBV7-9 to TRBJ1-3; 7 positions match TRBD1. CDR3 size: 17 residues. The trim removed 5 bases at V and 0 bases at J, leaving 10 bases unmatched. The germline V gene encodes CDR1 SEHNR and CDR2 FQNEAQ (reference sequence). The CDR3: CASSGVQGPHSGNTIYF. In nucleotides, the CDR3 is TGTGCCAGCAGCGGCGTACAGGGGCCTCACTCTGGAAACACCATATATTTT.

This CDR3 is CASSVVAGGEDTQYF. The DNA for the CDR3 is TGTGCCAGCAGCGTAGTAGCGGGGGGGGAAGATACGCAGTATTTT. The chain carries TRBV9 and TRBJ2-3; 11 bases match TRBD2. Trimming removed 0 bases from V and 5 bases from J; junction bases left unmatched: 2. The CDR3 has 15 residues. Germline V gives CDR1 SGDLS, CDR2 YYNGEE.

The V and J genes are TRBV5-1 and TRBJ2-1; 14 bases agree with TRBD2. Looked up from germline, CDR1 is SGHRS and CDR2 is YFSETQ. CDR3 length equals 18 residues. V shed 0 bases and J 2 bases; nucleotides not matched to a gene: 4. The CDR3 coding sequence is TGCGCCAGCAGCTTGGTGGGACTAGCGGGAGTTCCCTACAATGAGCAGTTCTTC. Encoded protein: CASSLVGLAGVPYNEQFF.

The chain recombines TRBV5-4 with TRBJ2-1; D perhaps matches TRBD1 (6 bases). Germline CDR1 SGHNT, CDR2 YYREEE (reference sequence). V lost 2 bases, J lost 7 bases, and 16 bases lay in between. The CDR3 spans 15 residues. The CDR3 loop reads CASSLQGWAGNEQFF. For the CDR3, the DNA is TGTGCCAGCAGCTTACAGGGTTGGGCCGGGAATGAGCAGTTCTTC. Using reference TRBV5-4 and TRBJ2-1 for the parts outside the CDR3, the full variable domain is ETGVTQSPTHLIKTRGQQVTLRCSSQSGHNTVSWYQQALGQGPQFIFQYYREEENGRGNFPPRFSGLQFPNYSSELNVNALELDDSALYLCASSLQGWAGNEQFFGPGTRLTVL.

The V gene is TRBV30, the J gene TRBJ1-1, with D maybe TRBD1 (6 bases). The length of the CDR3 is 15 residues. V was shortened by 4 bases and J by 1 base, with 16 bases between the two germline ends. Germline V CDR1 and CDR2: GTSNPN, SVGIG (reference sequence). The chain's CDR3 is CAWTRGAGANTEAFF. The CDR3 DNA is TGTGCCTGGACCCGGGGGGCAGGGGCGAACACTGAAGCTTTCTTT.

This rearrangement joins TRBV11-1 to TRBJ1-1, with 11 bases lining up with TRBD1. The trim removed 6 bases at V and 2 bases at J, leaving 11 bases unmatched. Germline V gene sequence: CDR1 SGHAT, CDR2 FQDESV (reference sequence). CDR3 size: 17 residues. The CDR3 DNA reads TGTGCCAGCAGTCCTACGCGGGACAGGGGGGACAACACTGAAGCTTTCTTT. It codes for CASSPTRDRGDNTEAFF.